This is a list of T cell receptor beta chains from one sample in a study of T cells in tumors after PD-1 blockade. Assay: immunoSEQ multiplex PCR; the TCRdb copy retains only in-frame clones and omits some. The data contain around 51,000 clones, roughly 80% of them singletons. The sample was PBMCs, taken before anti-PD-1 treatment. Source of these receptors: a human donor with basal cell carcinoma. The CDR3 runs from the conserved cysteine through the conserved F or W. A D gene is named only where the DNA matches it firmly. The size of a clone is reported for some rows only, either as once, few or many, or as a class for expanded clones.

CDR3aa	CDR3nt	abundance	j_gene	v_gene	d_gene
CASKDREVRNTEAFF	TGTGCCAGCAAGGACAGGGAGGTAAGGAACACTGAAGCTTTCTTT	once	TRBJ1-1	TRBV2	TRBD1
CATSRGWGSSGNTIYF	TGTGCCACCAGCAGAGGCTGGGGGTCCTCTGGAAACACCATATATTTT	.	TRBJ1-3	TRBV15	.
CASSLTINQPQHF	TGTGCCAGCAGCTTGACCATCAATCAGCCCCAGCATTTT	.	TRBJ1-5	TRBV6-5	.
CASSSSYEQYF	TGCGCCAGCAGCTCATCTTACGAGCAGTACTTC	once	TRBJ2-7	TRBV5-1	.
CASSLDPNQETQYF	TGTGCCAGCAGCTTAGACCCGAACCAAGAGACCCAGTACTTC	.	TRBJ2-5	TRBV7-2	.
CASSQDRGLYPFF	TGCGCCAGCAGCCAAGATCGAGGACTGTATCCGTTCTTC	.	TRBJ2-1	TRBV4-1	.
CASSPGLAGEYEQYF	TGTGCCAGCTCACCGGGACTAGCGGGGGAGTACGAGCAGTACTTC	.	TRBJ2-7	TRBV18	TRBD2
CASSLTANYGYTF	TGTGCCAGCAGCTTAACAGCGAACTATGGCTACACCTTC	.	TRBJ1-2	TRBV7-9	.
CASSRARAGRTEAFF	TGTGCCAGCAGTAGGGCGAGGGCAGGGCGGACTGAAGCTTTCTTT	.	TRBJ1-1	TRBV28	.
CASSLRASGANVLTF	TGTGCCAGCTCATTAAGGGCGTCTGGGGCCAACGTCCTGACTTTC	once	TRBJ2-6	TRBV18	.
CASSIPGNEKLFF	TGTGCCAGTAGTATACCGGGCAATGAAAAACTGTTTTTT	.	TRBJ1-4	TRBV19	.
CASSDGNYGYTF	TGTGCCAGCAGTGACGGGAACTATGGCTACACCTTC	once	TRBJ1-2	TRBV2	.
CASSVGGSLFLGGELFF	TGTGCCAGCAGCGTAGGAGGAAGTCTATTCCTAGGAGGGGAGCTGTTTTTT	.	TRBJ2-2	TRBV9	.